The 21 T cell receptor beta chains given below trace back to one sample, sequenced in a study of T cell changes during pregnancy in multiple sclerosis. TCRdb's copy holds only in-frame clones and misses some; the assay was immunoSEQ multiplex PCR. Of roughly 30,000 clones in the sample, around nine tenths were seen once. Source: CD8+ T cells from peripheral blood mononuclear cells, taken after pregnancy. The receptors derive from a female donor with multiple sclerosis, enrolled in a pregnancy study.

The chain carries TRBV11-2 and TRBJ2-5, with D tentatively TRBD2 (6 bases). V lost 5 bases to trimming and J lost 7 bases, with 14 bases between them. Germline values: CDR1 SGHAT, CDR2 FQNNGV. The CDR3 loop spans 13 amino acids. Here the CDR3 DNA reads TGTGCCAGCAGCCCCGACCCCGGGGGGACCCAGTACTTC. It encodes CASSPDPGGTQYF.

The chain's CDR3 is CASSLASRSSYEQYF. The CDR3 DNA follows: TGTGCCAGCAGCTTAGCCTCACGGAGCTCCTACGAGCAGTACTTC. This chain connects TRBV11-2 to TRBJ2-7; D gene unclear. The CDR3 loop spans 15 amino acids. Germline CDR1 is SGHAT and CDR2 is FQNNGV. Trimming left V 1 base short and J 0 bases short, with 10 bases between.

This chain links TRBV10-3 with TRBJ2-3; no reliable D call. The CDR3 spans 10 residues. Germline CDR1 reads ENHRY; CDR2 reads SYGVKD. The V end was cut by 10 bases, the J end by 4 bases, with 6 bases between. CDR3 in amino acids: CAKLPDTQYF. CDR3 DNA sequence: TGTGCCAAACTCCCAGATACGCAGTATTTT.

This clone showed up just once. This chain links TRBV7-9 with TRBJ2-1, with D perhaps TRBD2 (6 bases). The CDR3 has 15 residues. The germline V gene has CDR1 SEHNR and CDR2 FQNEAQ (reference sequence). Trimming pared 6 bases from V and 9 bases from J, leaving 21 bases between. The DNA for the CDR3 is TGTGCCAGCAGTCTGGGGGGACCAAGCTCCAGTGAGCAGTTCTTC. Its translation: CASSLGGPSSSEQFF.

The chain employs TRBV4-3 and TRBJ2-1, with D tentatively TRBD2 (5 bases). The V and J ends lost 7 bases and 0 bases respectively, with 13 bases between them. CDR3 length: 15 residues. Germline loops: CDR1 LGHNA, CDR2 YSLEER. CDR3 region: CASKDFRSSYNEQFF. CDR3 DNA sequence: TGCGCCAGCAAGGACTTCCGGAGCTCCTACAATGAGCAGTTCTTC.

CDR3 sequence: CATSTNSLRAHEQYF. The CDR3, as DNA: TGTGCCACCTCGACAAATTCCCTCCGAGCCCACGAGCAGTACTTC. The V gene is TRBV15, the J gene TRBJ2-7; no firm D call. Trimming removed 8 bases from V and 5 bases from J, with 22 bases in between. The CDR3 loop spans 15 amino acids. Looked up from germline, CDR1 is LNHNV and CDR2 is YYDKDF (reference sequence).

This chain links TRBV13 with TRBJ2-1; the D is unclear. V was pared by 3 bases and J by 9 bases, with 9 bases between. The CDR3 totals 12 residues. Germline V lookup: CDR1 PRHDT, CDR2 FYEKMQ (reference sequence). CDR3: CASSLRSVEQFF. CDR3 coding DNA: TGTGCCAGCAGCTTGCGTTCCGTTGAGCAGTTCTTC.

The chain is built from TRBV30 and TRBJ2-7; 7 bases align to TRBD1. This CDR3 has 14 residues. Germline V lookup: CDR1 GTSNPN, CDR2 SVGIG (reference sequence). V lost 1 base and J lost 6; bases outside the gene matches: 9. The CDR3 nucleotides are TGTGCCTGGAGTGATGGGACAGTCCTCGGCGAGCAGTACTTC. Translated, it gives CAWSDGTVLGEQYF.

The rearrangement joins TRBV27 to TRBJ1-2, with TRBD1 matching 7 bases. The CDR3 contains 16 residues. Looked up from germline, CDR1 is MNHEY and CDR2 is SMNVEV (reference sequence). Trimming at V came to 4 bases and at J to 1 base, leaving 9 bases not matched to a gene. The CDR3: CASSSAMRQGNYGYTF. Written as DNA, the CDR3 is TGTGCCAGCAGTTCGGCCATGAGACAGGGTAACTATGGCTACACCTTC.

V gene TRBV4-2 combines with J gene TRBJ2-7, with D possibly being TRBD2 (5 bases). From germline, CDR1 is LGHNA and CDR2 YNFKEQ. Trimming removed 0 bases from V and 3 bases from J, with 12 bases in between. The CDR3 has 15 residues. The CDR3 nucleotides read TGTGCCAGCAGCCAAGATCTCGGAGGCGGCTACGAGCAGTACTTC. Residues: CASSQDLGGGYEQYF.

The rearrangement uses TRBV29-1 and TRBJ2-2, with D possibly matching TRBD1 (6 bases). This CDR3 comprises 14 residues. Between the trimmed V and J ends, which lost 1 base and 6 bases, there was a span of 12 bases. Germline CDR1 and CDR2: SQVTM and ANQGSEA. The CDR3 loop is CSVEGSRTAGELFF. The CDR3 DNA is TGCAGCGTTGAAGGCTCCAGGACAGCCGGGGAGCTGTTTTTT.

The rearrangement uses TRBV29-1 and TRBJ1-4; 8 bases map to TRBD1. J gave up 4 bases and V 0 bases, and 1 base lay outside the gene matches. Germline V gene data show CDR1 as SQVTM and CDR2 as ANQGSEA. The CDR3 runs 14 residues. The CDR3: CSVEEGQDNEKLFF. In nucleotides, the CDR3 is TGCAGCGTTGAAGAGGGACAGGATAATGAAAAACTGTTTTTT.

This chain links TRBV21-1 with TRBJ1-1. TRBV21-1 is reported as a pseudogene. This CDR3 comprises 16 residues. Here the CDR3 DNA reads TGTGCCACCGACTTTCGGATCGGAACGATTAACACTGAAGCTTTCTTT. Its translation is CATDFRIGTINTEAFF.

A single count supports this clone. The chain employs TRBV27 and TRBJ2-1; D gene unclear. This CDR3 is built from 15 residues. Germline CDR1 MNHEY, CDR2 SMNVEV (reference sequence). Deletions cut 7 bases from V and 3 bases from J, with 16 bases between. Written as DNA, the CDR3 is TGTGCCAGCACGTTAGGCGGTCGCGGCTACAATGAGCAGTTCTTC. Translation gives CASTLGGRGYNEQFF.

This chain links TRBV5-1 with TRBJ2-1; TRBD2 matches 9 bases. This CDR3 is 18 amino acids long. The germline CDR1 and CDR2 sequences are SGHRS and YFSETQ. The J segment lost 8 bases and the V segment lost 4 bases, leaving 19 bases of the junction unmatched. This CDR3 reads CASSLIVEGGRGWYEQFF. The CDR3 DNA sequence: TGCGCCAGCAGCCTGATAGTGGAAGGCGGGAGGGGATGGTATGAGCAGTTCTTC.

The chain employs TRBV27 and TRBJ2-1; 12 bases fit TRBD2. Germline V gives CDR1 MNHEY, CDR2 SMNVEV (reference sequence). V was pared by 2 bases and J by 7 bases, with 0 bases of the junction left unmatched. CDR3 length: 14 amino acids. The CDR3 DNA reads TGTGCCAGCAGTTTAGGGACTAGCGGGAATGAGCAGTTCTTC. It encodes CASSLGTSGNEQFF.

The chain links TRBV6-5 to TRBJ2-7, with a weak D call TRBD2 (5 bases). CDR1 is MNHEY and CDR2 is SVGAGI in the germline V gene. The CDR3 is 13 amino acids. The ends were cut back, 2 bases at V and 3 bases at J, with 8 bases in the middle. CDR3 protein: CASSYGRGYEQYF. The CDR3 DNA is TGTGCCAGCAGTTACGGGAGAGGCTACGAGCAGTACTTC.

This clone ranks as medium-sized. CDR3 DNA sequence: TGTGCCAGCAGCTTAGCGGGAGAAGACTACGAGCAGTACTTC. This gives the protein CASSLAGEDYEQYF. The V and J genes are TRBV5-5 and TRBJ2-7; 8 bases are a match to TRBD2. Losses at the gene ends were 2 bases for V and 3 bases for J; bases not matched to a gene: 4. Per germline, CDR1 SGHKS and CDR2 YYEKEE (reference sequence). The CDR3 has 14 residues.

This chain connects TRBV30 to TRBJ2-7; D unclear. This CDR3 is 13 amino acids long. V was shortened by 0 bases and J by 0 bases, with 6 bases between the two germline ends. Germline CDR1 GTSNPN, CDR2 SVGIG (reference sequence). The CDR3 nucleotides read TGTGCCTGGAGTGTACTCTACTCCTACGAGCAGTACTTC. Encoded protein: CAWSVLYSYEQYF.

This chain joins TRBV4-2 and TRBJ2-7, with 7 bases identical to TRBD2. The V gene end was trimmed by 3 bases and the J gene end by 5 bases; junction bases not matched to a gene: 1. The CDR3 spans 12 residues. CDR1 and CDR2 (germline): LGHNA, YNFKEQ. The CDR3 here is CASSQGGDEQYF. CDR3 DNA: TGTGCCAGCAGCCAGGGGGGGGACGAGCAGTACTTC.

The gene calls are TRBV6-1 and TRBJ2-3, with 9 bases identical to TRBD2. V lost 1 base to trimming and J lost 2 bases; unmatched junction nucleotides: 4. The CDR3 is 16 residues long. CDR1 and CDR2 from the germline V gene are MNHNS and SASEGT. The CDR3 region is CASSEVAGALTDTQYF. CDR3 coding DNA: TGTGCCAGCAGTGAAGTAGCGGGGGCCCTCACAGATACGCAGTATTTT.